The 32 T cell receptor beta chains presented below share a single source sample, sequenced in a study of graft-versus-host responses after intestinal transplantation. No antigen is known for these receptors. The table came from immunoSEQ multiplex PCR; TCRdb's copy has only in-frame clones and leaves some out. The sample holds about 97,000 clones; 91% are singletons and the top ten take over 0.15%. Sequenced here: unstimulated CD4+ T cells sorted from spleen or lymph node cells, sampled before transplant. These receptors were obtained from a human donor who was the organ donor for an intestinal transplant.

This clone was seen a handful of times. The J gene is TRBJ1-6, the V gene TRBV10-3, with 8 bases fitting TRBD1. The CDR3 contains 12 residues. Germline CDR1 is ENHRY and CDR2 is SYGVKD. V shed 11 bases, J shed 8 bases, and the junction held 5 bases outside the gene matches. In nucleotides, the CDR3 is TGTGCCGCGGGGACAGGCCATTCACCCCTCCACTTT. Translation: CAAGTGHSPLHF.

The chain carries TRBV4-3 and TRBJ2-5; possibly TRBD2 for D (5 bases). CDR3 length: 13 residues. Germline assignment: CDR1 LGHNA and CDR2 YSLEER. Trimming shortened V by 4 bases and J by 1 base, and 7 bases separated the two germline ends. In nucleotides, the CDR3 is TGCGCCAGCAGCCTAGGACTCCAAGAGACCCAGTACTTC. As protein: CASSLGLQETQYF.

This clone was observed once. This chain connects TRBV29-1 to TRBJ1-1; the D gene is possibly TRBD1 (5 bases). The germline gives CDR1 SQVTM, CDR2 ANQGSEA. V gave up 7 bases and J gave up 6 bases, with 15 bases separating them. The CDR3 extends over 12 amino acids. The CDR3 DNA follows: TGCAGCGCATCATCAGGGTACGCTGAAGCTTTCTTT. It specifies CSASSGYAEAFF.

The chain couples TRBV6-4 to TRBJ1-2, with a weak D call TRBD1 (6 bases). CDR1 is MRHNA, CDR2 SNTAGT, per germline. This CDR3 is 13 amino acids long. Trimming left V 0 bases short and J 6 bases short, with 8 bases between. The CDR3: CASSDSSGDGYTF. The CDR3 nucleotides are TGTGCCAGCAGTGACTCGTCAGGGGATGGCTACACCTTC.

J is TRBJ1-2 and V is TRBV7-3; 7 bases fit TRBD1. J gave up 7 bases and V 5 bases, and 10 bases lay outside the gene matches. Germline CDR1 and CDR2: SGHTA and FQGTGA. This CDR3 spans 14 amino acids. The CDR3 reads CASSTTGQGGGYTF. CDR3 DNA: TGTGCCAGCAGCACCACCGGCCAGGGGGGTGGCTACACCTTC.

This chain links TRBV6-5 with TRBJ2-7; possible D gene TRBD2, 5 bases. Trimming stripped 0 bases from V and 2 bases from J, with 11 bases between. From germline, CDR1 is MNHEY and CDR2 SVGAGI. The CDR3 covers 15 residues. The CDR3 is CASSYSGAAAYEQYF. The CDR3 coding sequence is TGTGCCAGCAGTTACTCAGGAGCGGCAGCCTACGAGCAGTACTTC.

The chain has TRBV5-1 and TRBJ2-7, with TRBD2 matching 13 bases. Germline V gives CDR1 SGHRS, CDR2 YFSETQ. The CDR3 is 17 residues long. With 0 bases clipped from V and 0 bases from J, the junction kept 3 bases outside the gene matches. The CDR3 coding sequence is TGCGCCAGCAGCTTGGGGACTAGCGGGGGTCTCTCCTACGAGCAGTACTTC. Its translation is CASSLGTSGGLSYEQYF.

The chain's CDR3 is CASSFGLAGGLGAKTQYF. CDR3 DNA: TGTGCCAGCAGCTTTGGACTAGCGGGGGGGCTGGGTGCTAAGACCCAGTACTTC. The chain uses TRBV7-2 and TRBJ2-5, with 15 bases aligning to TRBD2. This CDR3 spans 18 amino acids. CDR1 SGHTA and CDR2 FQGNSA come from the germline V gene. Trimming took 3 bases from V and 6 from J; bases not matched to a gene: 11.

J is TRBJ2-5 and V is TRBV2; TRBD1 matches at 10 bases. This CDR3 contains 14 residues. Germline CDR1 reads SNHLY; CDR2 reads FYNNEI. Trimming took 6 bases from V and 2 from J; bases not matched to a gene: 3. CDR3 amino acids: CASRGQGQQETQYF. The CDR3 DNA follows: TGTGCCAGCAGGGGACAGGGGCAACAAGAGACCCAGTACTTC.

CDR3 in DNA: TGTGCCAGCAGCTTGGCCGGCGGGGGCACCTACAATGAGCAGTTCTTC. Translation: CASSLAGGGTYNEQFF. The chain has TRBV5-4 and TRBJ2-1; a weak D match, TRBD2 (7 bases). Trimming left V 0 bases short and J 2 bases short, with 12 bases between. The CDR3 contains 16 residues. CDR1 and CDR2 from the germline V gene are SGHNT and YYREEE (reference sequence).

The rearrangement joins TRBV5-5 to TRBJ2-7; no definite D call. V was clipped by 0 bases and J by 0 bases, with 7 bases between them. CDR3 size: 14 residues. Germline V gene data show CDR1 as SGHKS and CDR2 as YYEKEE (reference sequence). The CDR3 sequence is CASSLARFSYEQYF. CDR3 coding DNA: TGTGCCAGCAGCTTGGCCAGATTCTCCTACGAGCAGTACTTC.

In its sample, this clone was seen a few times. The chain combines TRBV20-1 with TRBJ1-1; D is unresolved. The length of the CDR3 is 10 residues. V gave up 5 bases and J gave up 7 bases, with 8 bases separating them. The germline gives CDR1 DFQATT, CDR2 SNEGSKA (reference sequence). The CDR3, as DNA: TGCAGTGCTCACGCAGATGAAGCTTTCTTT. Translation: CSAHADEAFF.

The rearrangement links TRBV18 to TRBJ2-5; 8 positions match TRBD2. Trimming cost V 6 bases and J 2 bases; bases outside gene matches: 11. The CDR3 length is 16 residues. Germline V gene sequence: CDR1 KGHSH, CDR2 LQKENI. DNA of the CDR3: TGTGCCAGCTCCGCGGTAGCGGGGACCTCGCAAGAGACCCAGTACTTC. This gives the protein CASSAVAGTSQETQYF.

V usage is TRBV23-1 and J usage is TRBJ1-5, with 7 bases identical to TRBD1. TRBV23-1 is noted as an ORF with a role that remains uncertain. V gave up 4 bases and J gave up 2 bases; unmatched junction bases: 11. The CDR3 totals 17 residues. CDR3 in amino acids: CASSPPPDRVCNQPQHF. CDR3 bases: TGCGCCAGCAGTCCACCCCCTGACAGGGTTTGCAATCAGCCCCAGCATTTT.

The chain has TRBV7-2 and TRBJ2-6; maybe TRBD2 (5 bases). V was clipped by 5 bases and J by 1 base, with 12 bases between them. In germline, CDR1 is SGHTA, CDR2 FQGNSA. The CDR3 is made up of 16 amino acids. The CDR3 loop is CASSREGTSGANVLTF. The CDR3 DNA reads as TGTGCCAGCAGCCGCGAGGGCACATCTGGGGCCAACGTCCTGACTTTC.

This chain uses TRBV30 with TRBJ2-3; 10 nucleotides line up with TRBD2. J lost 1 base, V lost 2 bases, and 12 bases had no gene match. CDR1 and CDR2 (germline): GTSNPN, SVGIG (reference sequence). The CDR3 length is 18 residues. This CDR3 is CAWSRLAGAGWGTDTQYF. In DNA, the CDR3 is TGTGCCTGGAGTCGCCTAGCGGGGGCGGGGTGGGGCACAGATACGCAGTATTTT. Supplemented by reference TRBV30 and TRBJ2-3, the full variable domain reads SQTIHQWPATLVQPVGSPLSLECTVEGTSNPNLYWYRQAAGRGLQLLFYSVGIGQISSEVPQNLSASRPQDRQFILSSKKLLLSDSGFYLCAWSRLAGAGWGTDTQYFGPGTRLTVL.

Turning to this clone: Relative to the germline gene, one junction end is altered; a read error may explain this. The chain joins TRBV6-5 to TRBJ2-7; possibly TRBD2 for D (6 bases). The germline gives CDR1 MNHEY, CDR2 SVGAGI. The CDR3 spans 10 residues. For the CDR3, the DNA is TGTGCCAGCAGTACGGAGCCGGGACTCTTC. Residues: CASSTEPGLF.

Written as DNA, the CDR3 is TGTGCCAGCAGCACTCAAATCGGACAGGGAACCTACGAGCAGTACTTC. It encodes CASSTQIGQGTYEQYF. This chain connects TRBV7-9 to TRBJ2-7; 8 positions agree with TRBD1. This CDR3 is 16 amino acids long. J lost 2 bases, V lost 5 bases, and 11 bases had no gene match. Per the germline V gene, CDR1 is SEHNR and CDR2 is FQNEAQ (reference sequence).

This chain connects TRBV28 to TRBJ2-7; a possible D gene is TRBD1 (6 bases). CDR1 is MDHEN and CDR2 is SYDVKM in the germline V gene. V was pared by 6 bases and J by 0 bases, with 21 bases between. CDR3 size: 17 residues. CDR3 amino acids: CASRPRSDRRPSYEQYF. DNA for the CDR3: TGTGCCAGCAGACCGAGATCAGACAGGAGGCCCTCCTACGAGCAGTACTTC.

This chain joins TRBV4-2 and TRBJ1-6; tentatively, D is TRBD1 (5 bases). The CDR3 is 17 amino acids. Germline CDR1 reads LGHNA; CDR2 reads YNFKEQ. V was cut by 0 bases and J by 7 bases, with 16 bases left in between. CDR3 amino acids: CASSQDRGRVENSPLHF. In nucleotides, the CDR3 is TGTGCCAGCAGCCAAGATAGGGGTCGTGTCGAGAATTCACCCCTCCACTTT.

V and J are TRBV4-2 and TRBJ2-1; maybe TRBD1 (6 bases). Looked up from germline, CDR1 is LGHNA and CDR2 is YNFKEQ. This CDR3 is 15 amino acids long. Trimming stripped 6 bases from V and 6 bases from J, with 18 bases between. The CDR3 spells CASSLTLRGGNEQFF. The CDR3 DNA is TGTGCCAGCAGTCTTACACTGCGAGGGGGCAATGAGCAGTTCTTC.

The chain links TRBV4-1 to TRBJ2-3, with D perhaps TRBD2 (5 bases). CDR3 size: 13 residues. V lost 10 bases and J 0 bases, leaving 11 bases between the germline ends. The V gene's germline CDR1 is MGHRA and CDR2 YSYEKL. DNA for the CDR3: TGCGCCACACGGGAAACGAGCACAGATACGCAGTATTTT. Protein: CATRETSTDTQYF.

This sequence joins TRBV5-3 and TRBJ1-2; possibly TRBD1 for D (5 bases). TRBV5-3 is known as an ORF, though its function is uncertain. The CDR3 totals 17 residues. V gave up 2 bases and J gave up 1 base, with 18 bases separating them. The CDR3 sequence is CARSFKTVSGSNYGYTF. In nucleotides, the CDR3 is TGTGCCAGAAGCTTCAAGACAGTCTCCGGAAGTAACTATGGCTACACCTTC.

The genes are TRBV4-2 and TRBJ1-3; TRBD1 might be the D (5 bases). Trimming removed 1 base from V and 6 bases from J, with 13 bases in between. The CDR3 loop spans 15 amino acids. Germline V gene lookup returns CDR1 LGHNA and CDR2 YNFKEQ. In DNA form, the CDR3 reads TGTGCCAGCAGCCAAGTCGCGACAGTAGAAAACACCATATATTTT. Encoded protein: CASSQVATVENTIYF.

V gene TRBV6-1 combines with J gene TRBJ1-6, with D perhaps matching TRBD1 (6 bases). V dropped 7 bases and J dropped 6 bases, with 13 bases sitting between them. The CDR3 runs 14 residues. In germline, CDR1 is MNHNS, CDR2 SASEGT. CDR3 in amino acids: CASILGQINSPLHF. DNA of the CDR3: TGTGCCAGCATCCTCGGACAGATTAATTCACCCCTCCACTTT.

This clone showed up just a few times. This chain connects TRBV6-6 to TRBJ1-4; D is undetermined. This CDR3 contains 14 residues. Germline V gene lookup returns CDR1 MNHNY and CDR2 SVGAGI (reference sequence). The V and J ends lost 4 bases and 0 bases respectively, with 6 bases between them. CDR3 loop: CASSWRATNEKLFF. The CDR3 nucleotides read TGTGCCAGCAGTTGGCGGGCAACTAATGAAAAACTGTTTTTT.

The rearrangement links TRBV14 to TRBJ1-1, with 8 bases identical to TRBD1. After removal of 4 bases from V and 5 bases from J, the junction contained 0 bases not matched to a gene. CDR1 and CDR2 from the germline V gene are SGHDN and FVKESK. The length of the CDR3 is 12 residues. The CDR3 loop reads CASSRTGTEAFF. For the CDR3, the DNA is TGTGCCAGCAGCCGGACAGGGACTGAAGCTTTCTTT.

This chain links TRBV4-2 with TRBJ2-1; 10 bases align to TRBD2. Germline CDR1 and CDR2: LGHNA and YNFKEQ. V shed 3 bases and J 5 bases; nucleotides not matched to a gene: 4. The CDR3 length is 15 residues. CDR3 DNA: TGTGCCAGCAGCCACACTAGCGGGAACCACAATGAGCAGTTCTTC. Its translation: CASSHTSGNHNEQFF.

The J gene is TRBJ1-2, the V gene TRBV29-1; 11 bases align to TRBD1. The CDR3 has 16 amino acids. Germline CDR1 is SQVTM and CDR2 is ANQGSEA. V was pared by 4 bases and J by 0 bases, with 7 bases of the junction left unmatched. CDR3 sequence: CSVVGQGAFSNYGYTF. For the CDR3, the DNA is TGCAGCGTTGTAGGACAGGGGGCGTTTTCTAACTATGGCTACACCTTC.

This CDR3 is CASSQVPSGYATNEKLFF. CDR3 DNA sequence: TGCGCCAGCAGCCAAGTTCCCTCAGGGTATGCAACTAATGAAAAACTGTTTTTT. The chain is built from TRBV4-3 and TRBJ1-4, with a possible D match to TRBD1 (5 bases). The CDR3 has 18 residues. Germline loops: CDR1 LGHNA, CDR2 YSLEER. V was clipped by 1 base and J by 0 bases, with 15 bases between them.

This chain joins TRBV4-3 and TRBJ2-7; 8 nucleotides match TRBD1. V lost 0 bases to trimming and J lost 3 bases; unmatched junction nucleotides: 7. There are 16 residues in the CDR3. The germline gives CDR1 LGHNA, CDR2 YSLEER. The CDR3 region has the DNA TGCGCCAGCAGCCAAGATAGGGGACAGGCGCTCTACGAGCAGTACTTC. Its protein product is CASSQDRGQALYEQYF.

The CDR3 reads CASSSIWGTGGASDTQYF. CDR3 bases: TGTGCCAGCAGCTCCATTTGGGGGACAGGGGGCGCGTCAGATACGCAGTATTTT. The rearrangement links TRBV7-9 to TRBJ2-3; 12 nucleotides align to TRBD1. The CDR3 loop spans 18 amino acids. V gave up 4 bases and J gave up 4 bases; unmatched junction bases: 12. The V gene's germline CDR1 is SEHNR and CDR2 FQNEAQ (reference sequence).